This T cell receptor (beta chain) is from a study of cytomegalovirus exposure and HLA in healthy donors. Study findings and constraints: The TCR clusters that emerged in the first cohort tended, a later analysis found, to co-occur in the approximately 130 validation repertoires. Cytomegalovirus-associated TCR beta chains were listed, numbering over 150. The CMV antigen specificity of a few CMV-associated chains was confirmed through in vitro analysis.

Comments on this clone: Its antigen is unidentified.

Produced via immunoSEQ multiplex PCR; TCRdb's table is partial and in-frame only. The table has over 250,000 clones, approximately 83% seen once. The CDR3 totals 14 residues. CDR1 and CDR2 (germline): MNHNY, SVGAGI (reference sequence). V lost 0 bases, J lost 2 bases, and 7 bases lay in between. The rearrangement uses TRBV6-6 and TRBJ1-2; D is unclear. This receptor was identified in a woman in her late teens or twenties in good health and CMV-seronegative. Material for sequencing was PBMCs. The CDR3 loop reads CASSYSIQNYGYTF. CDR3 bases: TGTGCCAGCAGTTACTCTATCCAGAACTATGGCTACACCTTC.